One and the same sample provided the 13 T cell receptor beta chains below, sequenced in a study of response to subunit inactivated influenza vaccine. TCRdb re-called the RT-PCR reads with MiXCR, one entry per CDR3 protein. The sample holds about 180,000 distinct CDR3 sequences, around 9% seen once. Material: non-naive T cells sorted from PBMCs, obtained on the day of vaccination. These receptors originate from a man aged 45-65 years who received an inactivated influenza vaccine.

This clonotype has a count of ten or more. V gene TRBV6-2 or TRBV6-3 combines with J gene TRBJ2-2; TRBD2 might be the D (5 bases). The CDR3 spans 13 residues. Germline V lookup: CDR1 MNHEY, CDR2 SVGEGT. V lost 5 bases, J lost 8 bases, and 12 bases lay in between. Here the CDR3 DNA reads TGTGCCAGCAGTCCTCATACTAGGGGGGAGCTGTTTTTT. It yields the protein CASSPHTRGELFF.

The chain has TRBV12-3 or TRBV12-4 and TRBJ1-5; D is uncertain. The CDR3 is 16 residues long. V gave up 3 bases and J gave up 1 base, with 13 bases separating them. Written as DNA, the CDR3 is TGTGCCAGCAGTTTTCGCTCAGGACTAAGCAATCAGCCCCAGCATTTT. Its protein is CASSFRSGLSNQPQHF.

V is TRBV11-2 and J is TRBJ2-5; D not resolved. This CDR3 region has 13 residues. Germline V CDR1 and CDR2: SGHAT, FQNNGV. V lost 4 bases and J lost 4, with 10 bases in between. DNA for the CDR3: TGTGCCAGCAGCTATGGGGTCCGAGAGACCCAGTACTTC. The encoded protein is CASSYGVRETQYF.

This clonotype was seen ten or more times. CDR3 coding DNA: TGTGCCAGCAGCCCGCCCTTCCGGACGGCTATTGGGTCCCAGTACTTC. Amino acid sequence: CASSPPFRTAIGSQYF. The rearrangement links TRBV7-9 to TRBJ2-5; D is ambiguous. CDR3 length: 16 amino acids. The germline V gene encodes CDR1 SEHNR and CDR2 FQNEAQ (reference sequence). Trimming left V 5 bases short and J 9 bases short, with 25 bases between.

The chain has TRBV18 and TRBJ1-1; maybe TRBD1 (6 bases). V lost 5 bases and J 2 bases, leaving 9 bases between the germline ends. Germline V gene data show CDR1 as KGHSH and CDR2 as LQKENI. There are 13 residues in the CDR3. CDR3 amino acids: CASSLDSNTEAFF. CDR3 DNA: TGTGCCAGCTCATTGGACAGTAACACTGAAGCTTTCTTT.

Regarding this clonotype: This could be a read error, since a much larger clone is one nucleotide away. V usage is TRBV7-2 and J usage is TRBJ2-7, with D perhaps TRBD1 (5 bases). Germline loops: CDR1 SGHTA, CDR2 FQGNSA. The CDR3 sequence is 15 residues long. The germline V and J ends were trimmed by 1 base and 4 bases, with 14 bases remaining between them. DNA for the CDR3: TGTGCCAGCAGCTTAGTACCAGGGTGCAGATACGAGCAGTACTTC. This encodes CASSLVPGCRYEQYF.

This clonotype was seen a few times. The chain is built from TRBV4-3 and TRBJ1-5; D gene uncertain. The V gene's germline CDR1 is LGHNA and CDR2 YSLEER. CDR3 length: 17 amino acids. Deletions cut 4 bases from V and 2 bases from J, with 18 bases between. DNA for the CDR3: TGCGCCAGCAGCCTTACAGTGGCTGGTGGGGGCAATCAGCCCCAGCATTTT. Protein sequence: CASSLTVAGGGNQPQHF.

The chain is built from TRBV21-1 and TRBJ2-3; TRBD2 is taken as the D call from the table, unchecked against the DNA. TRBV21-1 represents a pseudogene. This CDR3 has 17 amino acids. CDR3 sequence reads: CASSKVEGWVGGDTQYF. The CDR3 nucleotides are TGTGCCAGCAGCAAAGTAGAGGGTTGGGTTGGAGGGGATACGCAGTATTTT.

The sample holds many counts of this clonotype. J is TRBJ2-3 and V is TRBV7-9; tentatively, D is TRBD2 (5 bases). This CDR3 is 13 amino acids long. Germline V CDR1 and CDR2: SEHNR, FQNEAQ (reference sequence). V lost 5 bases to trimming and J lost 4 bases, with 10 bases between them. The CDR3 DNA is TGTGCCAGCAGCCCCAAACTAGCAGATACGCAGTATTTT. The encoded protein is CASSPKLADTQYF.

The rearrangement joins TRBV25-1 to TRBJ2-2; 8 bases agree with TRBD1. CDR3 length equals 15 residues. V was clipped by 1 base and J by 4 bases; unmatched bases: 2. Germline-derived CDR1 and CDR2 are MGHDK and SYGVNS. In DNA form, the CDR3 reads TGTGCCAGCAGTGAATGGGGACAGGTCACCGGGGAGCTGTTTTTT. Translating it yields CASSEWGQVTGELFF.

This clonotype appeared many times. The V call is TRBV10-3, the J call TRBJ2-2; D gene uncertain. The germline CDR1 and CDR2 sequences are ENHRY and SYGVKD. The CDR3 has 13 amino acids. The V and J ends lost 4 bases and 4 bases respectively, with 7 bases between them. CDR3 coding DNA: TGTGCCATCAGTGGATCAGTCACCGGGGAGCTGTTTTTT. This gives the protein CAISGSVTGELFF.

This sequence joins TRBV20-1 and TRBJ2-1; 9 nucleotides line up with TRBD2. CDR3 length equals 15 residues. Germline values: CDR1 DFQATT, CDR2 SNEGSKA (reference sequence). Trimming took 0 bases from V and 8 from J; bases not matched to a gene: 8. CDR3 coding DNA: TGCAGTGCTAGAGATTGGTTAGCGGGAGTGGATGAGCAGTTCTTC. This sequence encodes CSARDWLAGVDEQFF.

The V call is TRBV6-2 or TRBV6-3, the J call TRBJ1-1, with unresolved D. V gave up 3 bases and J gave up 6 bases, with 11 bases separating them. This CDR3 comprises 13 residues. Per germline, CDR1 MNHEY and CDR2 SVGEGT. This chain's CDR3 is CASSYRAASEAFF. CDR3 bases: TGTGCCAGCAGTTATAGGGCCGCATCTGAAGCTTTCTTT.